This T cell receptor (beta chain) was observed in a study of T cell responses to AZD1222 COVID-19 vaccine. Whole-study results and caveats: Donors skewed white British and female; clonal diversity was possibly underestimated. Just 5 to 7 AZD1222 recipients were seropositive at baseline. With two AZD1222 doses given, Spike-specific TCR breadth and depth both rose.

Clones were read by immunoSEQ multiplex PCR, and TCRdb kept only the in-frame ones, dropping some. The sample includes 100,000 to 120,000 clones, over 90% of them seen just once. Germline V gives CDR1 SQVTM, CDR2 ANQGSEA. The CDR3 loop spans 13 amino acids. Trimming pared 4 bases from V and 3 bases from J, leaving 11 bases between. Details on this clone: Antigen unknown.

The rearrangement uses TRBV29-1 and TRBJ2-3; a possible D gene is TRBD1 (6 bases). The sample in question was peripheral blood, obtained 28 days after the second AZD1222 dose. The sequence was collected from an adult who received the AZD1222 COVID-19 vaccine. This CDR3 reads CSVARGSTDTQYF. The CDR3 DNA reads TGCAGCGTTGCAAGGGGGAGTACAGATACGCAGTATTTT.